Each of the 30 T cell receptor beta chains below was sequenced from the same sample in a study of blood T cell repertoires in COVID-19. Clones were read by immunoSEQ multiplex PCR, and TCRdb kept only the in-frame ones, dropping some. The table lists 95,000 to 150,000 clones, 78% of them singletons. The specimen sequenced was peripheral blood. The receptors originated from a man aged 65 to 79 with acute or convalescent COVID-19.

The chain carries TRBV6-4 and TRBJ1-5, with TRBD1 as a possible D gene (5 bases). Germline CDR1 reads MRHNA; CDR2 reads SNTAGT. This CDR3 region has 14 residues. V was clipped by 7 bases and J by 3 bases, with 13 bases between them. CDR3 protein: CASTPGGVNQPQHF. The CDR3 region has the DNA TGTGCCAGCACCCCGGGGGGGGTCAATCAGCCCCAGCATTTT.

The CDR3 loop is CASSETGITEAFF. The CDR3 nucleotides are TGTGCCAGCAGTGAAACCGGGATCACTGAAGCTTTCTTT. The genes are TRBV6-1 and TRBJ1-1; D is unresolved. In germline, CDR1 is MNHNS, CDR2 SASEGT. The CDR3 spans 13 residues. Trimming stripped 2 bases from V and 4 bases from J, with 8 bases between.

The rearrangement uses TRBV7-2 and TRBJ2-3; TRBD2 agrees at 15 bases. J gave up 0 bases and V 5 bases, and 3 bases lay outside the gene matches. Germline CDR1 SGHTA, CDR2 FQGNSA. There are 17 residues in the CDR3. The CDR3 DNA reads as TGTGCCAGCAGCCGGACTAGCGGGGGGGGGAGCACAGATACGCAGTATTTT. The encoded protein is CASSRTSGGGSTDTQYF. Using reference TRBV7-2 and TRBJ2-3 for the parts outside the CDR3, the full variable domain is GAGVSQSPSNKVTEKGKDVELRCDPISGHTALYWYRQSLGQGLEFLIYFQGNSAPDKSGLPSDRFSAERTGGSVSTLTIQRTQQEDSAVYLCASSRTSGGGSTDTQYFGPGTRLTVL.

CDR3 amino acids: CAWSVARYSGEQFF. Written as DNA, the CDR3 is TGTGCCTGGAGTGTTGCTCGGTATTCCGGTGAGCAGTTCTTC. V is TRBV30 and J is TRBJ2-1; D not resolved. Germline CDR1 and CDR2: GTSNPN and SVGIG (reference sequence). The germline V and J ends were trimmed by 0 bases and 9 bases, with 15 bases remaining between them. The length of the CDR3 is 14 residues.

This sequence joins TRBV11-2 and TRBJ2-1, with TRBD2 identical over 15 bases. Germline CDR1 reads SGHAT; CDR2 reads FQNNGV. The V gene end was trimmed by 1 base and the J gene end by 9 bases; junction bases not matched to a gene: 4. CDR3 length: 16 residues. CDR3 DNA sequence: TGTGCCAGCAGCTTAGGGACTAGCGGGGGGGCTAGTGAGCAGTTCTTC. Its protein product is CASSLGTSGGASEQFF.

This clone was picked up one time. The V and J genes are TRBV24-1 and TRBJ1-5; tentatively, D is TRBD1 (5 bases). Per germline, CDR1 KGHDR and CDR2 SFDVKD. The CDR3 totals 17 residues. Trimming cost V 9 bases and J 0 bases, with 20 bases left between them. CDR3 residues: CATRDSPERYSNQPQHF. In nucleotides, the CDR3 is TGTGCCACCCGCGACAGCCCAGAACGATATAGCAATCAGCCCCAGCATTTT.

J is TRBJ1-2 and V is TRBV11-1; D is unclear. V was trimmed by 5 bases and J by 8 bases, leaving 15 bases between them. This CDR3 region has 13 residues. Germline assignment: CDR1 SGHAT and CDR2 FQDESV (reference sequence). The CDR3 coding sequence is TGTGCCAGCAGCCCAAACACCCGGAGAGGCTACACCTTC. Its translation is CASSPNTRRGYTF. The entire variable domain, with the rest obtained from reference TRBV11-1 and TRBJ1-2, is as follows: EAEVAQSPRYKITEKSQAVAFWCDPISGHATLYWYRQILGQGPELLVQFQDESVVDDSQLPKDRFSAERLKGVDSTLKIQPAELGDSAMYLCASSPNTRRGYTFGSGTRLTVV.

The chain uses TRBV7-2 and TRBJ1-2; TRBD1 matches at 9 bases. After removal of 5 bases from V and 6 bases from J, the junction contained 7 bases not matched to a gene. Germline-derived CDR1 and CDR2 are SGHTA and FQGNSA. This CDR3 contains 14 residues. CDR3 residues: CASSTRQGGDGYTF. The CDR3 nucleotides are TGTGCCAGCAGCACCAGACAGGGGGGAGATGGCTACACCTTC. Supplemented by reference TRBV7-2 and TRBJ1-2, the full variable domain reads GAGVSQSPSNKVTEKGKDVELRCDPISGHTALYWYRQSLGQGLEFLIYFQGNSAPDKSGLPSDRFSAERTGGSVSTLTIQRTQQEDSAVYLCASSTRQGGDGYTFGSGTRLTVV.

The CDR3 region is CASSPGPGGAFF. CDR3 sequence (DNA): TGTGCCAGCAGCCCCGGACCTGGCGGGGCTTTCTTT. The chain uses TRBV6-2 or TRBV6-3 and TRBJ1-1, with D unresolved. Trimming took off 6 bases at V and 11 bases at J, with 16 bases between the two ends. This CDR3 region has 12 residues. Germline CDR1 MNHEY, CDR2 SVGEGT.

The chain links TRBV10-3 to TRBJ2-3; no firm D call. With 0 bases removed from V and 6 bases from J, the gap between germline ends came to 13 bases. CDR1 is ENHRY, CDR2 SYGVKD, per germline. The CDR3 is made up of 15 amino acids. CDR3 sequence (DNA): TGTGCCATCAGTGAGTCATGGCAGGCCCACGATACGCAGTATTTT. This codes for CAISESWQAHDTQYF.

Here the CDR3 reads CASSSGQGEPGYTF. CDR3 DNA: TGTGCCAGCAGCTCCGGACAGGGCGAGCCTGGCTACACCTTC. The chain employs TRBV7-9 and TRBJ1-2; 8 bases fit TRBD1. CDR1 is SEHNR, CDR2 FQNEAQ, per germline (reference sequence). The CDR3 consists of 14 residues. J was trimmed by 7 bases and V by 4 bases; bases with no gene match: 8.

About this clone: Mismatch with germline at one junction end may stem from a read error. This sequence joins TRBV30 and TRBJ1-1; D gene uncertain. This CDR3 region has 11 residues. Germline CDR1 reads GTSNPN; CDR2 reads SVGIG (reference sequence). The CDR3 protein is CAWSVGGGVGF. CDR3 DNA: TGTGCCTGGAGTGTAGGAGGCGGAGTGGGGTTT. Together with reference TRBV30 and TRBJ1-1, the CDR3 gives the full variable domain: SQTIHQWPATLVQPVGSPLSLECTVEGTSNPNLYWYRQAAGRGLQLLFYSVGIGQISSEVPQNLSASRPQDRQFILSSKKLLLSDSGFYLCAWSVGGGVGFGQGTRLTVV.

This clone was seen a single time. This chain connects TRBV6-2 or TRBV6-3 to TRBJ1-4, with 7 nucleotides matching TRBD1. The length of the CDR3 is 16 residues. CDR1 is MNHEY and CDR2 is SVGEGT in the germline V gene. Unmatched junction bases numbered 8, after V lost 2 bases and J lost 5 bases. DNA for the CDR3: TGTGCCAGCAGTTACGGAGGCAGGGGGAAAAATGAAAAACTGTTTTTT. It encodes CASSYGGRGKNEKLFF.

This clone was seen a few times. This chain links TRBV6-5 with TRBJ1-2; 8 bases align to TRBD1. Unmatched junction bases numbered 7, after V lost 5 bases and J lost 2 bases. This CDR3 has 15 residues. Germline V gene data show CDR1 as MNHEY and CDR2 as SVGAGI. In DNA, the CDR3 is TGTGCCAGCAGTCCCCGGCGGACAGGGAACTATGGCTACACCTTC. Its protein is CASSPRRTGNYGYTF.

In this sample, this clone turned up once. The genes are TRBV25-1 and TRBJ1-1; 7 bases fit TRBD1. The CDR3 extends over 14 amino acids. V lost 4 bases and J lost 5; bases outside the gene matches: 7. Germline loops: CDR1 MGHDK, CDR2 SYGVNS. The CDR3 sequence is CASSGYRGKTEAFF. CDR3 nucleotide sequence: TGTGCCAGCAGTGGATACAGGGGTAAGACTGAAGCTTTCTTT.

The V call is TRBV7-8, the J call TRBJ2-7; 9 nucleotides match TRBD2. Germline V gene data show CDR1 as SGHVS and CDR2 as FQNEAQ. V lost 3 bases and J lost 7; bases outside the gene matches: 10. This CDR3 comprises 15 residues. Here the CDR3 reads CASSLTGTSWLEQYF. In DNA, the CDR3 is TGTGCCAGCAGCTTGACCGGGACTAGCTGGTTGGAGCAGTACTTC.

This clone was detected a few times. J is TRBJ1-2 and V is TRBV6-1; D might be TRBD1 (6 bases). From germline, CDR1 is MNHNS and CDR2 SASEGT. CDR3 size: 14 residues. The V gene lost 2 bases and the J gene lost 4 bases, with 11 bases spanning the gap. The DNA for the CDR3 is TGTGCCAGCAGTGAAAAGGGGGTCGGCTATGGCTACACCTTC. Translation: CASSEKGVGYGYTF.

The rearrangement links TRBV6-2 or TRBV6-3 to TRBJ2-1, with TRBD1 identical over 9 bases. V shed 6 bases and J 0 bases; nucleotides not matched to a gene: 6. CDR1 is MNHEY and CDR2 is SVGEGT in the germline V gene. The CDR3 has 16 residues. The CDR3 DNA is TGTGCCAGCAGCCGGACAGGGGCATACTCCTACAATGAGCAGTTCTTC. This gives the protein CASSRTGAYSYNEQFF.

This clone has only a few counts. The genes are TRBV5-4 and TRBJ1-1; TRBD1 aligns across 7 bases. Per germline, CDR1 SGHNT and CDR2 YYREEE (reference sequence). Trimming removed 2 bases from V and 1 base from J; junction bases left unmatched: 5. The CDR3 is 15 amino acids. The CDR3 DNA follows: TGTGCCAGCAGCTTCGGGGGACAGACGAACACTGAAGCTTTCTTT. It is translated as CASSFGGQTNTEAFF.

The chain uses TRBV19 and TRBJ1-2; D is unclear. V lost 4 bases to trimming and J lost 7 bases, with 19 bases between them. This CDR3 comprises 15 residues. The germline V gene encodes CDR1 LNHDA and CDR2 SQIVND (reference sequence). In nucleotides, the CDR3 is TGTGCCAGTAGTACCTCTGAACAACCTCCGGGTGGCTACACCTTC. Encoded protein: CASSTSEQPPGGYTF.

The chain links TRBV7-6 to TRBJ2-2; 12 nucleotides align to TRBD2. The CDR3 loop spans 16 amino acids. V was clipped by 6 bases and J by 2 bases; unmatched bases: 4. Germline assignment: CDR1 SGHVS and CDR2 FNYEAQ. CDR3 region: CASSWTSGVNTGELFF. In DNA form, the CDR3 reads TGTGCCAGCAGTTGGACTAGCGGGGTAAACACCGGGGAGCTGTTTTTT. The whole variable domain, filled in from reference TRBV7-6 and TRBJ2-2, reads GAGVSQSPRYKVTKRGQDVALRCDPISGHVSLYWYRQALGQGPEFLTYFNYEAQQDKSGLPNDRFSAERPEGSISTLTIQRTEQRDSAMYRCASSWTSGVNTGELFFGEGSRLTVL.

This clone has only a few counts. V is TRBV4-2 and J is TRBJ1-2; no clear D gene. Germline lookup yields CDR1 LGHNA and CDR2 YNFKEQ. This CDR3 has 15 amino acids. Trimming removed 0 bases from V and 7 bases from J, with 15 bases in between. CDR3 residues: CASSQDGGQSLGYTF. CDR3 coding DNA: TGTGCCAGCAGCCAAGATGGTGGGCAATCGCTTGGCTACACCTTC.

This clone was picked up a small number of times. Mismatch with germline at one junction end may stem from a read error. V gene TRBV19 combines with J gene TRBJ1-1; TRBD1 agrees at 10 bases. The germline V gene encodes CDR1 LNHDA and CDR2 SQIVND (reference sequence). CDR3 length: 16 amino acids. This CDR3 is CASSDRGLWMNTEAFF. The CDR3 nucleotides are TGTGCCAGTAGCGACAGGGGGCTTTGGATGAACACCGAAGCTTTCTTT.

Only one count was recorded for this clone. This chain links TRBV18 with TRBJ1-6; 9 bases match TRBD1. There are 18 residues in the CDR3. Unmatched junction bases numbered 14, after V lost 4 bases and J lost 7 bases. CDR1 and CDR2 from the germline V gene are KGHSH and LQKENI. CDR3 nucleotide sequence: TGTGCCAGCTCACAGTCAATTCCGGCGACAGGGGGAAATTCACCCCTCCACTTT. Encoded protein: CASSQSIPATGGNSPLHF.

This clone came up once. The chain combines TRBV15 with TRBJ1-2; D remains ambiguous. The length of the CDR3 is 15 residues. Germline V lookup: CDR1 LNHNV, CDR2 YYDKDF (reference sequence). Trimming removed 0 bases from V and 6 bases from J, with 14 bases in between. This chain's CDR3 is CATSRDLGRGNGYTF. CDR3 sequence (DNA): TGTGCCACCAGCAGAGATTTAGGGAGAGGGAATGGCTACACCTTC.

This clone was picked up one time. The chain carries TRBV4-1 and TRBJ1-1; D remains unclear. V dropped 0 bases and J dropped 11 bases, with 19 bases sitting between them. CDR3 size: 15 residues. Germline loops: CDR1 MGHRA, CDR2 YSYEKL. The CDR3 DNA sequence: TGCGCCAGCAGCCAAGAACGCGCTGTAATGCTCGGGGCTTTCTTT. It encodes CASSQERAVMLGAFF.

This chain uses TRBV7-2 with TRBJ1-3, with D uncertain. This CDR3 is built from 16 residues. V was trimmed by 2 bases and J by 0 bases, leaving 11 bases between them. Germline CDR1 is SGHTA and CDR2 is FQGNSA. The CDR3 DNA sequence: TGTGCCAGCAGCTTAATTACGAGAAGCTCTGGAAACACCATATATTTT. Translated, it gives CASSLITRSSGNTIYF.

The rearrangement links TRBV2 to TRBJ2-7; 8 bases are shared with TRBD1. Germline V gene data show CDR1 as SNHLY and CDR2 as FYNNEI. The CDR3 has 15 amino acids. V dropped 4 bases and J dropped 2; count of bases not matched to a gene: 7. The DNA of the CDR3 is TGTGCCAGCAGTGGGGTTTTGGACAGGGCCTACGAGCAGTACTTC. Residues: CASSGVLDRAYEQYF.

In DNA, the CDR3 is TGCAGCGTCACCCCGGGTTATAGCGGGCCCACCTACGAGCAGTACTTC. Protein sequence: CSVTPGYSGPTYEQYF. V gene TRBV29-1 combines with J gene TRBJ2-7; 7 bases map to TRBD2. The CDR3 has 16 residues. J lost 2 bases, V lost 6 bases, and 16 bases had no gene match. Germline V CDR1 and CDR2: SQVTM, ANQGSEA.

This clone was counted only a few times. The chain recombines TRBV4-2 with TRBJ1-2, with TRBD1 as a possible D gene (5 bases). This CDR3 is built from 17 residues. From germline, CDR1 is LGHNA and CDR2 YNFKEQ. The ends were cut back, 1 base at V and 5 bases at J, with 20 bases in the middle. The CDR3 region is CASSQGPVREGGYGYTF. Here the CDR3 DNA reads TGTGCCAGCAGCCAAGGACCGGTCAGGGAGGGAGGGTATGGCTACACCTTC.